These 8 T cell receptor beta chains share one sample of origin, sequenced in a study of T-cell reconstitution after alpha-beta-depleted transplantation in children. A library of TCRbeta sequences, prepared with unique molecular identifiers, was generated. TCRdb independently ran MiXCR on the PCR reads; one entry per CDR3 protein. The sample comprises just over 200,000 distinct CDR3 sequences, approximately 8% of which are singletons, and 35% rests with the top ten. Material: PBMCs, mostly from graft donor cells, obtained 360 days after TCRalphabeta/CD19-depleted stem cell transplant. The receptors derive from a male patient aged 2 to 10 who had a stem cell transplant for acute myeloid leukemia, so the T cells may come from the graft donor.

This clonotype has just a few counts. The V and J genes are TRBV10-3 and TRBJ2-3; 9 bases agree with TRBD2. J gave up 4 bases and V 5 bases, and 7 bases lay outside the gene matches. This CDR3 contains 15 residues. From germline, CDR1 is ENHRY and CDR2 SYGVKD. The CDR3 DNA is TGTGCCATCAGTCCGCCGGGACTAGCCCCAGATACGCAGTATTTT. Its translation is CAISPPGLAPDTQYF.

The chain recombines TRBV5-5 with TRBJ2-7; 7 bases are shared with TRBD1. This CDR3 has 15 amino acids. The junction had 6 bases not matched to a gene; V was cut back by 0 bases and J by 3 bases. Germline V CDR1 and CDR2: SGHKS, YYEKEE (reference sequence). In nucleotides, the CDR3 is TGTGCCAGCAGCTTGGGGCCAGGGGGTAGCTACGAGCAGTACTTC. Translating gives CASSLGPGGSYEQYF. Complete variable domain (other parts from reference TRBV5-5 and TRBJ2-7): DAGVTQSPTHLIKTRGQQVTLRCSPISGHKSVSWYQQVLGQGPQFIFQYYEKEERGRGNFPDRFSARQFPNYSSELNVNALLLGDSALYLCASSLGPGGSYEQYFGPGTRLTVT.

This clonotype was observed a few times. The chain combines TRBV5-6 with TRBJ1-1; D call uncertain. The CDR3 has 11 residues. The V end was cut by 3 bases, the J end by 7 bases, with 7 bases between. The V gene's germline CDR1 is SGHDT and CDR2 YYEEEE. CDR3 sequence reads: CASSWRLEAFF. DNA for the CDR3: TGTGCCAGCAGCTGGAGGCTTGAAGCTTTCTTT.

The rearrangement uses TRBV6-1 and TRBJ2-1, with 9 bases identical to TRBD2. The CDR3 sequence is 16 residues long. Germline V lookup: CDR1 MNHNS, CDR2 SASEGT. The junction had 5 bases not matched to a gene; V was cut back by 3 bases and J by 2 bases. For the CDR3, the DNA is TGTGCCAGCAGTGATTTAGCGGGGGCTCCCTACAATGAGCAGTTCTTC. Protein sequence: CASSDLAGAPYNEQFF.

This clonotype was counted between two and nine times. The chain combines TRBV5-8 with TRBJ1-2; TRBD1 agrees at 7 bases. Germline CDR1 SGHTS, CDR2 YDEGEE. V trimming: 5 bases; J trimming: 4 bases; junction bases outside the gene matches: 2. The CDR3 has 12 residues. This CDR3 reads CASSWDSYGYTF. The CDR3 DNA reads TGTGCCAGCAGTTGGGACAGCTATGGCTACACCTTC.

This clonotype appeared a few times. The chain uses TRBV12-3 or TRBV12-4 and TRBJ1-4; D gene ambiguous. The CDR3 contains 13 residues. V dropped 8 bases and J dropped 10 bases, with 17 bases sitting between them. The CDR3 region has the DNA TGTGCCAGCTGTCCGTCGGTTGGTGGAAAACTGTTTTTT. It codes for CASCPSVGGKLFF.

This clonotype was seen a handful of times. The V call is TRBV29-1, the J call TRBJ2-7; possibly TRBD2 for D (6 bases). V was pared by 4 bases and J by 0 bases, with 16 bases between. CDR1 is SQVTM and CDR2 is ANQGSEA in the germline V gene. This CDR3 is 15 amino acids long. CDR3 DNA: TGCAGCGTTGGCTTCGTCGGGAGTTTCTCCTACGAGCAGTACTTC. Translated, it gives CSVGFVGSFSYEQYF.

J is TRBJ2-7 and V is TRBV5-5, with D perhaps given as TRBD1 or TRBD2 (5 bases each). This CDR3 has 12 amino acids. V shed 5 bases and J shed 2 bases, with 8 bases lying between them. CDR1 is SGHKS and CDR2 is YYEKEE in the germline V gene (reference sequence). The CDR3 region is CASRGEPYEQYV. CDR3 bases: TGTGCCAGCAGAGGGGAGCCCTACGAGCAGTACGTC.